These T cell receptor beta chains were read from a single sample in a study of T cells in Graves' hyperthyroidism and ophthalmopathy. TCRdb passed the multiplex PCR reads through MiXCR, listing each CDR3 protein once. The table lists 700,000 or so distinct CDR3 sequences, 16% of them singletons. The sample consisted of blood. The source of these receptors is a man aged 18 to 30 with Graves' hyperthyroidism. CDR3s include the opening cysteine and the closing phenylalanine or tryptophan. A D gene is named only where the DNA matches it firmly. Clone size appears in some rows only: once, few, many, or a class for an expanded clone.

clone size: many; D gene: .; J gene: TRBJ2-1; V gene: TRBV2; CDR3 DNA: TGTGCCAGCTCTCCCCCGAGGGGGAGGGCCCGGGAGAATGAGCAGTTCTTC; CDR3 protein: CASSPPRGRARENEQFF
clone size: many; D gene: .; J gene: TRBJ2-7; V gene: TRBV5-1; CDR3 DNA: TGCGCCAGCAGCAAGGTCGGGGGCCTAAAACTCTCCTACGAGCAGTACTTC; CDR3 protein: CASSKVGGLKLSYEQYF
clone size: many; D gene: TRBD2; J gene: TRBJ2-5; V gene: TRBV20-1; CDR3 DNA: TGCAGTGCTAGGGGACTAGCGGAGACGCACTTGGAGACCCAGTACTTC; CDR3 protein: CSARGLAETHLETQYF
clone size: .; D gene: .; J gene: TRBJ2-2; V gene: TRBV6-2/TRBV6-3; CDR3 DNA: TGTGCCAGCAGCCCACTAGGGGCTACCGGGGAGCTGTTTTTT; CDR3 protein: CASSPLGATGELFF
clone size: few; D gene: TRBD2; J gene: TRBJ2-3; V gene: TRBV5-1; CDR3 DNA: TGCGCCAGCAGCCGGGGGGACCTTTTAGATACGCAGTATTTT; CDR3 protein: CASSRGDLLDTQYF
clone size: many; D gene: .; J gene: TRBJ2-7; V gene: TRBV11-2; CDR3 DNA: TGTGCCAGCAGCCGGACGGACTCCTACGAGCAGTACTTC; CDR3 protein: CASSRTDSYEQYF
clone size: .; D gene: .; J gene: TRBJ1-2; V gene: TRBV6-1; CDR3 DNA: TGTGCCAGCAGCCCCTCGTCCCCAGGGTATGATAATGGCTACACCTTC; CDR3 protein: CASSPSSPGYDNGYTF
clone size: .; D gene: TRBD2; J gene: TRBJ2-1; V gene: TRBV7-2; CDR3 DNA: TGTGCCAGCGCATCGGGAGGGACTAGCGGGAGGGCTCCCCTCTTC; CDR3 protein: CASASGGTSGRAPLF
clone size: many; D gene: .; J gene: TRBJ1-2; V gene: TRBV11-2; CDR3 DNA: TGTGCCAGCAGCCTAAGTCAGGGCTATGGCTACACCTTC; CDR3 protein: CASSLSQGYGYTF
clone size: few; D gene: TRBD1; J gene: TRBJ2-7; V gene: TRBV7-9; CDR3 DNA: TGTGCCAGCAGCGCCGGGACAGACCGGGCCATATACGAGCAGTACTTC; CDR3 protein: CASSAGTDRAIYEQYF
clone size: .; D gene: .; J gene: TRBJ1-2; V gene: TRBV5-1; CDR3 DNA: TGCGCCAGCAACCCGCGGGGCGGGTCTAACTATGGCTACACCTTC; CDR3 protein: CASNPRGGSNYGYTF
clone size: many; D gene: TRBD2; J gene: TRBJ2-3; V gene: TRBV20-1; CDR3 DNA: TGCAGTGCTCCCCAATGGACTAGCGGGGGGGATACGCAGTATTTT; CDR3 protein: CSAPQWTSGGDTQYF